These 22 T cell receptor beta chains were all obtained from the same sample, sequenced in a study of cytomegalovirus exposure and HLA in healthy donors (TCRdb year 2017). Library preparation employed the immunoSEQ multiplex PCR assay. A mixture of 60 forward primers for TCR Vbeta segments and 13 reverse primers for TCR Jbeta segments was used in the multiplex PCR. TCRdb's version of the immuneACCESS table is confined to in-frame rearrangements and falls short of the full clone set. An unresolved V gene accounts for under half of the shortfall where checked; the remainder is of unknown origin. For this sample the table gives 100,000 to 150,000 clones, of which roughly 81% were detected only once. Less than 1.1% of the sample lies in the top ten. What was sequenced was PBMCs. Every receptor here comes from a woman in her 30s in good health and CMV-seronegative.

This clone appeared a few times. CDR3 bases: TGTGCCAGCAGCTTCGGGGGGGCCTACAATGAGCAGTTCTTC. This encodes CASSFGGAYNEQFF. The rearrangement joins TRBV11-2 to TRBJ2-1; TRBD2 matches at 8 bases. V gave up 3 bases and J gave up 2 bases; unmatched junction bases: 0. The germline gives CDR1 SGHAT, CDR2 FQNNGV. The CDR3 length is 14 residues.

CDR3 nucleotide sequence: TGTGCCAGCAGGGGGACAGGGTCCAGCAATCAGCCCCAGCATTTT. As protein: CASRGTGSSNQPQHF. The V call is TRBV6-5, the J call TRBJ1-5, with 9 bases lining up with TRBD1. The CDR3 length is 15 residues. V was pared by 6 bases and J by 1 base, with 4 bases of the junction left unmatched. Germline V gives CDR1 MNHEY, CDR2 SVGAGI.

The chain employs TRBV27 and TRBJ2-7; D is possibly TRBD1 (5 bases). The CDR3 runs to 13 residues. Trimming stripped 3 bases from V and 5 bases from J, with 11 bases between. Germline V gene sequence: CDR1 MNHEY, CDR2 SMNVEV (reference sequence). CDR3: CASSFTSGNEQYF. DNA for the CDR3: TGTGCCAGCAGTTTCACCTCAGGGAACGAGCAGTACTTC.

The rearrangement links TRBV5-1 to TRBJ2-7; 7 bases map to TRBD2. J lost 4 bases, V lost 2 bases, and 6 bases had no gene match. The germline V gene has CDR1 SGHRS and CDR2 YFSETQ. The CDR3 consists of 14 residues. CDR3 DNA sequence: TGCGCCAGCAGCTTAGGGAGGGGTCTGTACGAGCAGTACTTC. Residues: CASSLGRGLYEQYF.

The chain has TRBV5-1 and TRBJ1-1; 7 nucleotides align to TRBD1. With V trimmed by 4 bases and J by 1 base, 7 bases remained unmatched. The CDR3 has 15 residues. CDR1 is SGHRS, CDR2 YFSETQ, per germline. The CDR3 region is CASSPMTGPNTEAFF. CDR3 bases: TGCGCCAGCAGCCCCATGACAGGGCCGAACACTGAAGCTTTCTTT.

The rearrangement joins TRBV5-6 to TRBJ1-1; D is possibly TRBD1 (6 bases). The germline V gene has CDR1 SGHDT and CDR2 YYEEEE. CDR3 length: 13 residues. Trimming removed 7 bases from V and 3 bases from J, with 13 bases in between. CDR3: CASGRGWDTEAFF. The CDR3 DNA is TGTGCCAGCGGAAGGGGGTGGGACACTGAAGCTTTCTTT.

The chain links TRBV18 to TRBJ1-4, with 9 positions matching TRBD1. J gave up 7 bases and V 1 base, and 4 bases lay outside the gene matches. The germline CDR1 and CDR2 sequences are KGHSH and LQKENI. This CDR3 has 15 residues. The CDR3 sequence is CASSPQPGQGEKLFF. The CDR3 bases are TGTGCCAGCTCACCACAACCGGGACAGGGTGAAAAACTGTTTTTT.

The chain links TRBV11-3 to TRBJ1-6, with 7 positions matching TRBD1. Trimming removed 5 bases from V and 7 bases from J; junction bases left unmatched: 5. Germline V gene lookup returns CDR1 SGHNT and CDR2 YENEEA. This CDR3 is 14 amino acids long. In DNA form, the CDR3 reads TGTGCCAGCAGCCTACAGGGGAGGAATTCACCCCTCCACTTT. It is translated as CASSLQGRNSPLHF.

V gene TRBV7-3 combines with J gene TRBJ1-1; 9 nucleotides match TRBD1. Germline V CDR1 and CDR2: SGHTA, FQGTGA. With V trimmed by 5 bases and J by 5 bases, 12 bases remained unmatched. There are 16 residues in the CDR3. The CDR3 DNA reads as TGTGCCAGCAGCCCAATACTTACGACAGGGGGAACTGAAGCTTTCTTT. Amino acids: CASSPILTTGGTEAFF.

In DNA form, the CDR3 reads TGTGCCAGCATGGCGGACATAGCCTACAATGAGCAGTTCTTC. Translation: CASMADIAYNEQFF. The rearrangement uses TRBV2 and TRBJ2-1, with D maybe TRBD1 (5 bases). CDR3 size: 14 residues. The germline CDR1 and CDR2 sequences are SNHLY and FYNNEI. Trimming shortened V by 7 bases and J by 2 bases, and 12 bases separated the two germline ends.

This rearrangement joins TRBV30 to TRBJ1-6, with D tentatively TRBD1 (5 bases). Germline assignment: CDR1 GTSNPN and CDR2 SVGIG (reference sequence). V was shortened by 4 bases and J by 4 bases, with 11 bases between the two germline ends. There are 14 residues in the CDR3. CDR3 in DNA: TGTGCCTGGACGGGGGGACCATATAATTCACCCCTCCACTTT. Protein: CAWTGGPYNSPLHF.

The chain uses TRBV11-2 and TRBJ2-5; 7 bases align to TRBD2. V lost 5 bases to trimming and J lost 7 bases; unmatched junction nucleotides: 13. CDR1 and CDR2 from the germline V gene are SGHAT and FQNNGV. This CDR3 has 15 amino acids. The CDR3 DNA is TGTGCCAGCAGCCCCACGGCTTGGGGGGGGTGGACCCAGTACTTC. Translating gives CASSPTAWGGWTQYF.

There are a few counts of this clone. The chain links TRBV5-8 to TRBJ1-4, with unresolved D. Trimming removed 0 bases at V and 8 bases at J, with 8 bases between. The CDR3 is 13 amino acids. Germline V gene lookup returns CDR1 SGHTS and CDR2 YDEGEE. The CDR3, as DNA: TGTGCCAGCAGCTTGGTGGCGGCAGAAAAACTGTTTTTT. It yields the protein CASSLVAAEKLFF.

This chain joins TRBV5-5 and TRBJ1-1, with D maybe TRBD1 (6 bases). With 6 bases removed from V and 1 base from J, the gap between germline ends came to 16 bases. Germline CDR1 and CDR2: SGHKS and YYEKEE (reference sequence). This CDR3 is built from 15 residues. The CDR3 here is CASIPSTGSNTEAFF. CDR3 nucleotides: TGTGCCAGCATCCCGTCCACAGGGTCGAACACTGAAGCTTTCTTT.

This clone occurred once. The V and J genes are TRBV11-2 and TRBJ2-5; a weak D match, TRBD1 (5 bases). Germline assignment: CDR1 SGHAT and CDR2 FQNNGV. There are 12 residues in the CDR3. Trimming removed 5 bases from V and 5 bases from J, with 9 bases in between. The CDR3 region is CASSVQAETQYF. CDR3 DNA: TGTGCCAGCAGCGTACAGGCGGAGACCCAGTACTTC.

The CDR3 sequence: CASSWAGGIVQYF. In DNA form, the CDR3 reads TGTGCCAGCAGTTGGGCAGGGGGCATCGTGCAGTACTTC. This chain connects TRBV6-5 to TRBJ2-7; TRBD1 matches at 8 bases. This CDR3 is built from 13 residues. Germline V gives CDR1 MNHEY, CDR2 SVGAGI. V lost 4 bases, J lost 9 bases, and 8 bases stayed unmatched.

The CDR3 DNA reads as TGCGCCAGCAGCCTGAGGACTAGCGGGAACTACGAGCAGTACTTC. Its protein is CASSLRTSGNYEQYF. V usage is TRBV4-3 and J usage is TRBJ2-5; 12 bases align to TRBD2. The J call is uncertain, as TRBJ2-7 better fits the DNA end. CDR1 and CDR2 from the germline V gene are LGHNA and YSLEER. The CDR3 runs to 15 residues.

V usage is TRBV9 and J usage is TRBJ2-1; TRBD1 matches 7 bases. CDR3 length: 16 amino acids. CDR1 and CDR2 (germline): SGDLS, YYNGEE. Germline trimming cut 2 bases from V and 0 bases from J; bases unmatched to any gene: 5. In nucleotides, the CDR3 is TGTGCCAGCAGCGTTACTCAGGGGGTCTCCTACAATGAGCAGTTCTTC. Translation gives CASSVTQGVSYNEQFF.

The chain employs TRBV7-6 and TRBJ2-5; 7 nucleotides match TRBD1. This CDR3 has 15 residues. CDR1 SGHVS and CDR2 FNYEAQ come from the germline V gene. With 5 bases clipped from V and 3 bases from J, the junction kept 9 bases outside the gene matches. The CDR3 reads CASSIRQGPKETQYF. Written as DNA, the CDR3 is TGTGCCAGCAGCATCCGACAGGGACCTAAAGAGACCCAGTACTTC. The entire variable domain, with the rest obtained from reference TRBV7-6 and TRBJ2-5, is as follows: GAGVSQSPRYKVTKRGQDVALRCDPISGHVSLYWYRQALGQGPEFLTYFNYEAQQDKSGLPNDRFSAERPEGSISTLTIQRTEQRDSAMYRCASSIRQGPKETQYFGPGTRLLVL.

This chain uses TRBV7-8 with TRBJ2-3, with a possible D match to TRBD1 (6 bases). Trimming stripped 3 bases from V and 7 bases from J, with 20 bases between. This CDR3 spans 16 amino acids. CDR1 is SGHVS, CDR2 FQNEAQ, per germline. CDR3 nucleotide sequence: TGTGCCAGCAGCTTGAGTAGGACAGATTCACGTCATACGCAGTATTTT. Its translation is CASSLSRTDSRHTQYF. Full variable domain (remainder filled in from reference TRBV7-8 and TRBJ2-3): GAGVSQSPRYKVAKRGQDVALRCDPISGHVSLFWYQQALGQGPEFLTYFQNEAQLDKSGLPSDRFFAERPEGSVSTLKIQRTQQEDSAVYLCASSLSRTDSRHTQYFGPGTRLTVL.

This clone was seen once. The CDR3 nucleotides read TGTGCCAGTAGTATAAGGACGACTAGCGGGAGGAGTGATACGCAGTATTTT. It is translated as CASSIRTTSGRSDTQYF. This chain joins TRBV19 and TRBJ2-3; TRBD2 matches 13 bases. The CDR3 is 17 amino acids. Unmatched junction bases numbered 8, after V lost 2 bases and J lost 6 bases. Germline V gene lookup returns CDR1 LNHDA and CDR2 SQIVND (reference sequence). Looking up the rest from reference TRBV19 and TRBJ2-3 gives the full variable domain: DGGITQSPKYLFRKEGQNVTLSCEQNLNHDAMYWYRQDPGQGLRLIYYSQIVNDFQKGDIAEGYSVSREKKESFPLTVTSAQKNPTAFYLCASSIRTTSGRSDTQYFGPGTRLTVL.

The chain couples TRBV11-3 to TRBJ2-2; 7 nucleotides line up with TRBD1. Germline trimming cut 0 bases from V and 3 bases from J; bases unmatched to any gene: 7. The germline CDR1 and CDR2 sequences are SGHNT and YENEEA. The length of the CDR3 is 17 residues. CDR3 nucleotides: TGTGCCAGCAGCTTAGAAGGGACAGCGACCGACACCGGGGAGCTGTTTTTT. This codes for CASSLEGTATDTGELFF.